This note documents a single TCR beta chain sequence. The data stem from a study of T cell changes during pregnancy in multiple sclerosis. There are 14 residues in the CDR3. With 4 bases clipped from V and 3 bases from J, the junction kept 2 bases outside the gene matches. CDR1 and CDR2 (germline): SGHNT, YYREEE (reference sequence). The data were produced by immunoSEQ multiplex PCR, yet TCRdb's version contains in-frame clones alone and is incomplete. This sample has about 70,000 clones, with around nine tenths found just once. The chain employs TRBV5-4 and TRBJ1-3, with TRBD1 matching 9 bases. The source material was CD4+ T cells from peripheral blood mononuclear cells, sampled after pregnancy. This TCR came from a female donor with multiple sclerosis, enrolled in a pregnancy study. The CDR3 DNA is TGTGCCAGCAGCCGGGGACAGGGTGGAAACACCATATATTTT. Residues: CASSRGQGGNTIYF.